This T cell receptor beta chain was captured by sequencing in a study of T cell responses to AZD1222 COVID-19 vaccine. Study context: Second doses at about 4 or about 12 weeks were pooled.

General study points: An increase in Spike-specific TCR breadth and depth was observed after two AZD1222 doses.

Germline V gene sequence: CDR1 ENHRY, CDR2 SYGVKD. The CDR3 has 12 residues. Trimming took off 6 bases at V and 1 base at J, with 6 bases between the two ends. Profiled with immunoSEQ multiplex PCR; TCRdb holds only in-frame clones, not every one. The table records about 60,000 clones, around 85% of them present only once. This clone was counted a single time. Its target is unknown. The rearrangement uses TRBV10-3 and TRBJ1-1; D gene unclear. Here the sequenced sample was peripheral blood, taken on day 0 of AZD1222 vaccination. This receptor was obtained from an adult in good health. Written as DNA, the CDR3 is TGTGCCATCAGCCCTGGGAACACTGAAGCTTTCTTT. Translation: CAISPGNTEAFF.